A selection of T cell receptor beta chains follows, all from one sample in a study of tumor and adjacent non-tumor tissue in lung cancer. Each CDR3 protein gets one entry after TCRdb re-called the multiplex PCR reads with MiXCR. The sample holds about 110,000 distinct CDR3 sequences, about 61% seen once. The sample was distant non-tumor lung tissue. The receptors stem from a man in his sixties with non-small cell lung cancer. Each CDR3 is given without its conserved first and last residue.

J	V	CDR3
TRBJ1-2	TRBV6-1	ASKEADSPNYGYT
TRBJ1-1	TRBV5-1	ASSLAEGASEAF
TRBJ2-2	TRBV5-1	ASSLSQTGELF
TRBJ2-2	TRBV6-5	ASSWLGGELF
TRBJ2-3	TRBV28	ASSSPPPLRDTQY
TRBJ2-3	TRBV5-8	DSSFGGTSTDTQY
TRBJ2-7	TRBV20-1	SAKTSGGGSYEQY
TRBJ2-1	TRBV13	ASSPSGAYNEQF
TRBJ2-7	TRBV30	AWKTTTATYEQY
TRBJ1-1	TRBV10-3	AIRDDTGGRTEAF
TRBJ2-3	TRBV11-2	ASSVGARDSSTDTRY
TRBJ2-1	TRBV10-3	AISGNVDEQF
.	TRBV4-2	ASSQGQAAQH
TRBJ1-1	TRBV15	ATSREGQGTF
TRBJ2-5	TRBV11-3	ASSHQWGVIQETQY
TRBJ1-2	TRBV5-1	ASSAGGGRTVDYGYT
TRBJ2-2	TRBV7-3	ASSLSRTGELF
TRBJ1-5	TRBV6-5	ATRGRGGNQPQH
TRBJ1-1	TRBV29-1	SAQFGDMNTETI
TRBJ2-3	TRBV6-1	VSSDVRATGQGADTQY
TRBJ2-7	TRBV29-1	SVQGRQRGQY
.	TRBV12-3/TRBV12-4	VSRASTKPQY
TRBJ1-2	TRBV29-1	STYPRGPNGYGYT
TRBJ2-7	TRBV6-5	ASSPGHPVIGSYEQY
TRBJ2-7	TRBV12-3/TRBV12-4	ANSEQGDEQY
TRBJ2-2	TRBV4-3	ANSQVGGSGELF
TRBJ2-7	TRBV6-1	ASSSGVFGSYEQY
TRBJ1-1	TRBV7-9	ASSLREGNTEAF
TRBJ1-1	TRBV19	ASKEGQPRLNSEAF
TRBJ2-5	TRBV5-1	ASSLVTGSGETQY
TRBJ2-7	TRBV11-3	ASSLDVPGISYEQY
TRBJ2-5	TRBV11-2	VSSLIRGVMETQY
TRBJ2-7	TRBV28	ASSALAGGTLWY
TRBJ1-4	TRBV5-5	ASSSTGADYEKLF
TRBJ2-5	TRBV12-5	ASGSAGTPQETQY
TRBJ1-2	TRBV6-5	ASRSERTGRWSDYDYT
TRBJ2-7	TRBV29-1	SVGTSGRIHEQY
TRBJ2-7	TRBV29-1	SALAGTEEQY
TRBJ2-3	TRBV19	ASSIDRVPDTQY
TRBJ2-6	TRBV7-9	ASSHTEGVGANVLT
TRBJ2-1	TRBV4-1	ASSQELGVTQF
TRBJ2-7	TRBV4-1	ASQLLGQAYEQY
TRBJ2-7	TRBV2	ASSEGGSWRGNEQY
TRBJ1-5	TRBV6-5	ASSPDRGRESNQPQH
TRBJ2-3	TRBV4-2	VSSQARTGGSQDTQY
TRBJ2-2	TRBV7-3	TSSLSRAGELF
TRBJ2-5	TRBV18	ASSLRTGSQETQY
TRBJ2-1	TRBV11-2	AASLSGRVGFDEQS
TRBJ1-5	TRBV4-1	TSSQDLGFNQPQH
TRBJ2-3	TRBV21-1	PSSKNFLAGTTDTQC
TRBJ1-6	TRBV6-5	ASKYRGDNSPLH
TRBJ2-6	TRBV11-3	TSSRQGSGANVPT
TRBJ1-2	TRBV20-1	SAEQGAQAYT
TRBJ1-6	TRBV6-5	ASSVLLGQGGYNSPLH
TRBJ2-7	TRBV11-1	ASSLSGYEPQY
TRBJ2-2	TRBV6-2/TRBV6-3	AGSRNRVSGEPF
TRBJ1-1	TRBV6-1	APKQGFTEAF
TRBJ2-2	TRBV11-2	ARSLGGTGELL
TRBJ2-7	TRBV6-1	ASSEYYEQY
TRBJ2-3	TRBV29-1	SSSDNLYDTQY